One and the same sample provided the 19 T cell receptor beta chains below, sequenced in a study of blood T cell repertoires in COVID-19. Generated by immunoSEQ multiplex PCR, the TCRdb table keeps only in-frame clones and is missing some. The sample yields 95,000 to 150,000 clones, roughly three quarters seen once. Sequenced: peripheral blood. The receptors stem from a man aged 40-49 years with active or convalescent COVID-19.

This clone has only one observation. This chain uses TRBV5-1 with TRBJ1-2; tentative D call: TRBD1 (5 bases). The germline V gene has CDR1 SGHRS and CDR2 YFSETQ. V was clipped by 1 base and J by 2 bases, with 6 bases between them. This CDR3 spans 13 amino acids. In nucleotides, the CDR3 is TGCGCCAGCAGCTTGCCAGGGAACTATGGCTACACCTTC. Translating it yields CASSLPGNYGYTF.

The V gene is TRBV18, the J gene TRBJ1-5; 7 bases align to TRBD1. CDR3 length equals 15 residues. Germline V gives CDR1 KGHSH, CDR2 LQKENI. After removal of 5 bases from V and 6 bases from J, the junction contained 10 bases not matched to a gene. The CDR3 sequence is CASSGTAARGQPQHF. CDR3 DNA: TGTGCCAGCTCAGGGACAGCGGCTCGCGGTCAGCCCCAGCATTTT.

This chain connects TRBV9 to TRBJ1-2, with TRBD1 matching 9 bases. The CDR3 totals 12 residues. J lost 8 bases, V lost 7 bases, and 6 bases had no gene match. Germline CDR1 reads SGDLS; CDR2 reads YYNGEE. In DNA, the CDR3 is TGTGCCAGCCGACAGGGGGATTCCGGCTACACCTTC. Encoded protein: CASRQGDSGYTF.

V usage is TRBV10-2 and J usage is TRBJ1-1; D unresolved. V lost 8 bases to trimming and J lost 4 bases, with 17 bases between them. The CDR3 covers 14 residues. CDR1 is WSHSY and CDR2 is SAAADI in the germline V gene. In DNA, the CDR3 is TGCGCCAGCCAGGACTCCCTTGCGGGCACTGAAGCTTTCTTT. Translating it yields CASQDSLAGTEAFF.

The J gene is TRBJ2-2, the V gene TRBV5-4, with 7 bases fitting TRBD1. From germline, CDR1 is SGHNT and CDR2 YYREEE (reference sequence). The CDR3 covers 16 residues. V shed 0 bases, J shed 5 bases, and the junction held 7 bases outside the gene matches. CDR3 sequence reads: CASSLEGTDLTGELFF. CDR3 DNA: TGTGCCAGCAGCTTGGAAGGGACAGATCTTACCGGGGAGCTGTTTTTT.

This chain links TRBV5-1 with TRBJ2-7; TRBD1 agrees at 8 bases. This CDR3 is built from 15 residues. Unmatched junction bases numbered 9, after V lost 0 bases and J lost 7 bases. Germline CDR1 and CDR2: SGHRS and YFSETQ. The CDR3: CASSLATGESGEQYF. In nucleotides, the CDR3 is TGCGCCAGCAGCTTGGCGACAGGGGAGTCAGGGGAGCAGTACTTC.

V and J are TRBV3-1 (or the pseudogene TRBV3-2) and TRBJ1-1; D is unclear. This CDR3 spans 12 amino acids. Trimming cost V 0 bases and J 10 bases, with 9 bases left between them. Germline CDR1 reads LGHDT; CDR2 reads YNNKEL (reference sequence). This CDR3 reads CASSQEGVRAFF. CDR3 sequence (DNA): TGTGCCAGCAGCCAAGAGGGCGTGCGAGCTTTCTTT.

The rearrangement links TRBV6-5 to TRBJ2-1; tentative D call: TRBD2 (6 bases). The CDR3 is 14 amino acids. The germline V gene has CDR1 MNHEY and CDR2 SVGAGI. With 4 bases removed from V and 4 bases from J, the gap between germline ends came to 11 bases. CDR3 sequence: CASSSGGLYNEQFF. DNA for the CDR3: TGTGCCAGCAGTTCCGGAGGGCTGTACAATGAGCAGTTCTTC.

The V call is TRBV4-1, the J call TRBJ2-1; no definite D call. With 4 bases removed from V and 3 bases from J, the gap between germline ends came to 7 bases. This CDR3 contains 13 residues. The germline CDR1 and CDR2 sequences are MGHRA and YSYEKL. The CDR3 DNA reads as TGCGCCAGCAGCCTAGATATCTACAATGAGCAGTTCTTC. Protein sequence: CASSLDIYNEQFF.

This clone was recorded a few times. The V gene is TRBV7-9, the J gene TRBJ2-1, with 8 bases that match TRBD2. The CDR3 consists of 15 residues. The V gene's germline CDR1 is SEHNR and CDR2 FQNEAQ (reference sequence). J was trimmed by 0 bases and V by 5 bases; bases with no gene match: 3. This CDR3 reads CASSRGGSSYNEQFF. The CDR3 DNA sequence: TGTGCCAGCAGCCGCGGGGGGAGCTCCTACAATGAGCAGTTCTTC.

The chain couples TRBV14 to TRBJ2-7; the match to TRBD1 covers 7 bases. Looked up from germline, CDR1 is SGHDN and CDR2 is FVKESK. After removal of 2 bases from V and 5 bases from J, the junction contained 3 bases not matched to a gene. There are 13 residues in the CDR3. The DNA of the CDR3 is TGTGCCAGCAGCCAATTGACAGGGAACGAGCAGTACTTC. It translates to CASSQLTGNEQYF.

This CDR3 reads CASSFREYNEQFF. In DNA, the CDR3 is TGCGCCAGCAGCTTTAGGGAGTACAATGAGCAGTTCTTC. The chain combines TRBV5-1 with TRBJ2-1, with D possibly being TRBD2 (5 bases). The length of the CDR3 is 13 residues. The V gene lost 2 bases and the J gene lost 4 bases, with 7 bases spanning the gap. CDR1 and CDR2 from the germline V gene are SGHRS and YFSETQ.

This clone was detected a few times. V usage is TRBV2 and J usage is TRBJ2-7; D uncertain. The V gene's germline CDR1 is SNHLY and CDR2 FYNNEI. CDR3 length equals 17 residues. The V and J ends lost 6 bases and 7 bases respectively, with 28 bases between them. The chain's CDR3 is CASRRNPAPTDTSEQYF. CDR3 in DNA: TGTGCCAGCAGACGGAACCCAGCCCCAACAGACACAAGTGAGCAGTACTTC.

This sequence joins TRBV6-5 and TRBJ1-2, with TRBD1 matching 7 bases. The germline V gene encodes CDR1 MNHEY and CDR2 SVGAGI. The V gene end was trimmed by 7 bases and the J gene end by 4 bases; junction bases not matched to a gene: 3. The CDR3 spans 12 residues. CDR3 protein: CASMGQPYGYTF. The CDR3 DNA reads TGTGCCAGCATGGGACAGCCCTATGGCTACACCTTC.

V is TRBV18 and J is TRBJ2-7; D is unresolved. This CDR3 has 12 residues. From germline, CDR1 is KGHSH and CDR2 LQKENI. With 6 bases removed from V and 2 bases from J, the gap between germline ends came to 8 bases. The chain's CDR3 is CASSPSTYEQYF. CDR3 DNA sequence: TGTGCCAGCTCCCCAAGCACCTACGAGCAGTACTTC. Filled out from reference TRBV18 and TRBJ2-7, the complete variable domain reads NAGVMQNPRHLVRRRGQEARLRCSPMKGHSHVYWYRQLPEEGLKFMVYLQKENIIDESGMPKERFSAEFPKEGPSILRIQQVVRGDSAAYFCASSPSTYEQYFGPGTRLTVT.

The sample holds many counts of this clone. The chain employs TRBV5-5 and TRBJ2-7, with D unresolved. CDR3 length: 12 amino acids. Germline assignment: CDR1 SGHKS and CDR2 YYEKEE (reference sequence). Trimming left V 0 bases short and J 3 bases short, with 4 bases between. The chain's CDR3 is CASSLAVYEQYF. CDR3 nucleotides: TGTGCCAGCAGCTTGGCCGTCTACGAGCAGTACTTC.

The chain combines TRBV3-1 (or the pseudogene TRBV3-2) with TRBJ2-2, with 9 bases lining up with TRBD1. Trimming cost V 5 bases and J 5 bases; bases outside gene matches: 9. CDR3 length: 16 residues. Germline CDR1 and CDR2: LGHDT and YNNKEL (reference sequence). Here the CDR3 reads CASSEWLTGGTGELFF. CDR3 sequence (DNA): TGTGCCAGCAGCGAATGGTTGACAGGGGGTACCGGGGAGCTGTTTTTT.

The chain is built from TRBV7-2 and TRBJ1-5, with unresolved D. From germline, CDR1 is SGHTA and CDR2 FQGNSA. The CDR3 extends over 13 amino acids. The germline V and J ends were trimmed by 2 bases and 5 bases, with 7 bases remaining between them. CDR3 in DNA: TGTGCCAGCAGCTTACAAGCGGATCAGCCCCAGCATTTT. Protein product: CASSLQADQPQHF.

This chain links TRBV5-5 with TRBJ2-3; 12 bases line up with TRBD2. J was trimmed by 2 bases and V by 1 base; bases with no gene match: 2. This CDR3 spans 16 amino acids. CDR1 SGHKS and CDR2 YYEKEE come from the germline V gene (reference sequence). CDR3 sequence reads: CASSLLAGGNTDTQYF. CDR3 sequence (DNA): TGTGCCAGCAGCTTGCTAGCGGGGGGGAACACAGATACGCAGTATTTT.